A selection of T cell receptor beta chains follows, all from one sample in a study of human T cells and chemical hapten exposure. TCRdb itself ran the RACE reads through MiXCR, one entry per CDR3 protein. The table has 250,000 or so distinct CDR3 sequences, roughly 7.7% seen once. Material: whole blood, obtained in connection with sensitization to the hapten diphenylcyclopropenone (DPC). Receptors originate from a man younger than 35 with alopecia areata. Some clones in this sample may be carry-over from other donors' samples. The CDR3 runs from the conserved cysteine through the conserved F or W. D genes are given only for firm matches. Size values are once, few and many counts, or a class for expanded clones, and some rows have none.

>TRBJ2-1|TRBD1|TRBV9|15|few
TGTGCCAGCAGCTCGACAGGGGGCACCTACAATGAGCAGTTCTTC
CASSSTGGTYNEQFF
>TRBJ1-4|-|TRBV7-9|12|many
TGTGCCAGCAGCTTACGGGACGAAAAACTGTTTTTT
CASSLRDEKLFF
>TRBJ2-2|TRBD2|TRBV28|17|many
TGTGCCAGCAGTTTATATTTGCGGGGGGGCAACACCGGGGAGCTGTTTTTT
CASSLYLRGGNTGELFF
>TRBJ1-2|-|TRBV5-1|14|few
TGCGCCAGCAGCTTGACACATTCCAACTATGGCTACACCTTC
CASSLTHSNYGYTF
>TRBJ2-5|TRBD1|TRBV10-2|14|few
TGCGCCAGCAGGCGGACAGGGGGCGGAGAGACCCAGTACTTC
CASRRTGGGETQYF
>TRBJ1-2|-|TRBV2|12|-
TGTGCCAGCAGTCCGACAGGACTTGGCTACACCTTC
CASSPTGLGYTF
>TRBJ2-3|TRBD2|TRBV7-9|16|few
TGTGCCAGCAGCCACCGCGGGACTAGCCGCACAGATACGCAGTATTTT
CASSHRGTSRTDTQYF
>TRBJ2-6|-|TRBV28|13|few
TGTGCCAGCATCGGCTCTGGGGCCAACGTCCTGACTTTC
CASIGSGANVLTF
>TRBJ1-1|-|TRBV28|14|few
TGTGCCAGCTTCAGGGCTATATCGGGCACTGAAGCTTTCTTT
CASFRAISGTEAFF
>TRBJ2-5|-|TRBV28|15|many
TGTGCCAGCAGTCCCGGTGACAGAGCCCAAGAGACCCAGTACTTC
CASSPGDRAQETQYF
>TRBJ1-1|-|TRBV5-1|14|few
TGCGCCAGCAGCTTGAATAGGGAGAGCACTGAAGCTTTCTTT
CASSLNRESTEAFF
>TRBJ2-2|TRBD1|TRBV4-3|17|few
TGCGCCAGCAGCCAGGCCGCCAGGGGGCCCAACACCGGGGAGCTGTTTTTT
CASSQAARGPNTGELFF
>TRBJ2-3|TRBD1|TRBV7-2|13|few
TGTGCCAGCAGCACCCCCGGAGGACAGGTACCGTATTTT
CASSTPGGQVPYF
>TRBJ2-2|-|TRBV9|16|few
TGTGCCAGCAGCGTAGTGGTGAGGAAGAACACCGGGGAGCTGTTTTTT
CASSVVVRKNTGELFF
>TRBJ2-1|TRBD2|TRBV28|15|few
TGTGCCAGCAGATCCCTTCTAGCGGGGCTCCGCAGGCAGTTCTTC
CASRSLLAGLRRQFF
>TRBJ2-5|-|TRBV7-9|14|few
TGTGCCACCAGGGGGAGGGGAGGCGCCGAGACCCAGTACTTC
CATRGRGGAETQYF
>TRBJ2-3|TRBD1|TRBV2|16|many
TGTGCCAGCAGTGGATATAGGGGGCAGATCACAGATACGCAGTATTTT
CASSGYRGQITDTQYF
>TRBJ1-4|TRBD1|TRBV28|16|many
TGTGCCAGCAGTTTTTTCCGGACAGGGGGCAGAGAAAAACTGTTTTTT
CASSFFRTGGREKLFF
>TRBJ2-4|-|TRBV29-1|17|few
TGCAGCGTTCTACAGGGGCGCGGGAGTTGGGTCAAAAACATTCAGTACTTC
CSVLQGRGSWVKNIQYF
>TRBJ2-7|-|TRBV4-3|14|-
TGCGCCAGCAGCCAAGGTAGCCCTTCCTACGAGCAGTACTTC
CASSQGSPSYEQYF
>TRBJ2-1|-|TRBV5-1|15|many
TGCGCCAGCAAAGGTGGGGGCCCCTCCTACAATGAGCAGTTCTTC
CASKGGGPSYNEQFF
>TRBJ2-5|-|TRBV12-3/TRBV12-4|14|many
TGTGCCAGCAGTTTAGGGGTCACGCAAGAGACCCAGTACTTC
CASSLGVTQETQYF
>TRBJ1-2|TRBD1|TRBV4-1|14|few
TGCGCCAGCAGCCATGTCGGACAGGGGTATGGCTACACCTTC
CASSHVGQGYGYTF
>TRBJ2-7|-|TRBV7-9|13|-
TGTGCCAGCAGCGGACCTCTCTCCTACGAGCAGTACTTC
CASSGPLSYEQYF
>TRBJ1-6|-|TRBV7-9|15|few
TGTGCCAGCAGCCGCCGGGCCGGCTATAATTCACCCCTCCACTTT
CASSRRAGYNSPLHF
>TRBJ1-5|-|TRBV6-2/TRBV6-3|17|-
TGTGCCAGCAGTTACTCGTTGGGGATACCGGGCAATCAGCCCCAGCATTTT
CASSYSLGIPGNQPQHF
>TRBJ2-5|-|TRBV21-1|11|few
TGTGCCAGCATCCAACCCGAGACCCAGTACTTC
CASIQPETQYF
>TRBJ1-1|-|TRBV12-3/TRBV12-4|14|-
TGTGCCAGCAGTTACAACCACAGGGACACTGAAGCTTTCTTT
CASSYNHRDTEAFF
>TRBJ1-2|-|TRBV20-1|14|many
TGCAGTGCTATTAACAGGGCAGAAGGACGTGGCTACACCTTC
CSAINRAEGRGYTF
>TRBJ1-1|TRBD1|TRBV12-3/TRBV12-4|15|-
TGTGCCAGCAGCTCCCGACAGGGGATGAACACTGAAGCTTTCTTT
CASSSRQGMNTEAFF
>TRBJ2-1|-|TRBV20-1|16|few
TGCAGTGCTAGAGATGGCGCGGGATTGGCGTACAATGAGCAGTTCTTC
CSARDGAGLAYNEQFF
>TRBJ2-3|-|TRBV24-1|14|-
TGTGCCACCATTCGGCGGGGCAACACAGATACGCAGTATTTT
CATIRRGNTDTQYF
>TRBJ1-2|-|TRBV3-1|13|few
TGTGCCAGCATCTTAACACCTAACTATGGCTACACCTTC
CASILTPNYGYTF
>TRBJ2-7|TRBD2|TRBV4-1|18|few
TGCGCCAGCAGCCTACCGGGACTAGCGGGGAGGAGCTCCTACGAGCAGTACTTC
CASSLPGLAGRSSYEQYF
>TRBJ2-7|TRBD1|TRBV7-2|13|-
TGTGCCAGCAGCGCAAAGAGACAGGGGACGGAGTACTTC
CASSAKRQGTEYF
>TRBJ1-4|-|TRBV6-5|14|-
TGTGCCAGCAGTAGGGACACGGGGGGAGAAAAACTGTTTTTT
CASSRDTGGEKLFF
>TRBJ1-2|-|TRBV12-3/TRBV12-4|14|few
TGTGCCAGCAGTTCTGGGAGGGTGGACTATGGCTACACCTTC
CASSSGRVDYGYTF
>TRBJ2-1|-|TRBV7-9|17|-
TGTGCCAGCAGCTTAGACTACCAAGGAATCGAGGGGAATGAGCAGTTCTTC
CASSLDYQGIEGNEQFF
>TRBJ1-6|TRBD1|TRBV7-6|16|many
TGTGCCAGCAGCTTAGGGACAGGCGGGATTAATTCACCCCTCCACTTT
CASSLGTGGINSPLHF
>TRBJ2-2|TRBD2|TRBV10-2|17|few
TGCGCCAGCGGGAGGCTAGCGGGTCTTTTGAACACCGGGGAGCTGTTTTTT
CASGRLAGLLNTGELFF
>TRBJ1-1|-|TRBV14|14|many
TGTGCCAGCAGCCCGGGGGTTAGGAACACTGAAGCTTTCTTT
CASSPGVRNTEAFF
>TRBJ2-2|-|TRBV9|14|many
TGTGCCAGCAGCGAGGGGCCGGGCACCGGGGAGCTGTTTTTT
CASSEGPGTGELFF
>TRBJ2-1|TRBD2|TRBV6-2/TRBV6-3|15|many
TGTGCCAGCAGCCAGACTAGCGGGGGGGCAAATGAGCAGTTCTTC
CASSQTSGGANEQFF
>TRBJ1-1|TRBD1|TRBV5-3|12|-
TGTGCCAGAAGAACAGGGGAAACTGAAGCTTTCTTT
CARRTGETEAFF
>TRBJ1-6|-|TRBV5-1|16|many
TGCGCCAGCAGCCCACAGGCTTCGTCCAATAATTCACCCCTCCACTTT
CASSPQASSNNSPLHF
>TRBJ2-2|TRBD1|TRBV20-1|16|many
TGCAGTGCTAGAGGCCCGGGACAGGGGAAGGCCGGGGAGCTGTTTTTT
CSARGPGQGKAGELFF